This T cell receptor (beta chain) was found in a study of cytomegalovirus exposure and HLA in healthy donors. Whole-study findings and limits: The listing of 150 to 200 TCR beta chains classed them as cytomegalovirus-associated. Across donors, most TCRs were seen rarely, yet some public ones were widespread.

J was trimmed by 5 bases and V by 1 base; bases with no gene match: 5. Germline loops: CDR1 SGHRS, CDR2 YFSETQ. This CDR3 has 15 residues. Comment on this clone: What it binds is unknown.

Both 60 Vbeta primers and 13 Jbeta primers went into the PCR. Original handling: About 10 million of roughly 81 million unique TCR beta chains were shared, per a later count. Produced via immunoSEQ multiplex PCR; TCRdb's table is partial and in-frame only. The V and J calls and clone size are taken from that table; D and trimming were inferred from the DNA. The repertoire consists of about 220,000 clones, with roughly 88% occurring once and the leading ten covering approximately 0.71%. The rearrangement uses TRBV5-1 and TRBJ1-5, with TRBD1 matching 8 bases. This TCR was sampled from a boy aged 2 to 10 in good health and CMV-seronegative. Sequencing input: PBMCs. The CDR3 reads CASSLQGAADQPQHF. In DNA form, the CDR3 reads TGCGCCAGCAGCTTGCAGGGGGCAGCGGATCAGCCCCAGCATTTT.